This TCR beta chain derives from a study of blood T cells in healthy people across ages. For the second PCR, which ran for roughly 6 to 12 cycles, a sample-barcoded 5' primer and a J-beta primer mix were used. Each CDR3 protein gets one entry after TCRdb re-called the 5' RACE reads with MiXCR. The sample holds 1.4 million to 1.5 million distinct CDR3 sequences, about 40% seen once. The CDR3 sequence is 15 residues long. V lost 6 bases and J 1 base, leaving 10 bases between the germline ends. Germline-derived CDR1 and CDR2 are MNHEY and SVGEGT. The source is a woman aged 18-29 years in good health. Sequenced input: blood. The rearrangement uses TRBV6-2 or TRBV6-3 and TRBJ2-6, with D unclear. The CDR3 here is CASRDRLSGANVLTF. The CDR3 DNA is TGTGCCAGCAGGGATAGACTGTCTGGGGCCAACGTCCTGACTTTC.